This note documents a single T cell receptor (beta chain) sequence. These data are taken from a study of blood T cell repertoires in COVID-19. Study-wide background: Whether acute or convalescent, the COVID-19 samples came from the United States, Italy and Spain. The cDNA or gDNA used as material had been derived from T cells, B-cell-depleted T cells, or PBMCs.

This CDR3 has 15 amino acids. J lost 5 bases, V lost 3 bases, and 5 bases had no gene match. Germline assignment: CDR1 MDHEN and CDR2 SYDVKM. Authors' methods: Using reference gene primer amplification, nucleated cell counts were estimated. Data came from immunoSEQ multiplex PCR; TCRdb stores just in-frame clones and leaves some out. V, J and clone size are taken as reported in that table, and D and trimming were inferred from the DNA itself. The table has approximately 180,000 clones, approximately 90% seen once; the top ten hold approximately 0.5%. Source material: peripheral blood. V usage is TRBV28 and J usage is TRBJ2-5; 11 bases fit TRBD1. This receptor was obtained from a man aged 45-60 years with acute or convalescent COVID-19. The DNA for the CDR3 is TGTGCCAGCAGTTTCTCGGGACAGGGGGACGAGACCCAGTACTTC. The encoded protein is CASSFSGQGDETQYF.